This TCR beta chain emerged from a study of control samples from healthy donors and cancer patients. The V and J ends lost 6 bases and 0 bases respectively, with 9 bases between them. This CDR3 spans 14 amino acids. The germline V gene has CDR1 SGHRS and CDR2 YFSETQ. Repertoires were generated with immunoSEQ multiplex PCR, while TCRdb's copy carries only in-frame clones and drops some. The sample holds 190,000 or so clones, 85% to 95% seen once. What was sequenced was blood. The chain uses TRBV5-1 and TRBJ1-4; no firm D call. The TCR was taken from a man aged 18-30 years in good health. This CDR3 reads CASTDTSTNEKLFF. The CDR3 DNA reads as TGCGCCAGCACCGACACCTCAACTAATGAAAAACTGTTTTTT.